This T cell receptor beta chain derives from a study of T-cell memory formation after mild COVID-19. Study observations and caveats: There were some responding clones in pre-infection memory, which suggested that cross-reactive memory had joined. Day 15 to 85 contractors were CD4/CD8 balanced; later expanders leaned CD4+. Shrinking CD4+ clones resided mostly in CM and EM, and CD8+ ones in EMRA.

TCRdb used MiXCR to reprocess the 5' RACE reads, holding one entry per CDR3 protein. The profile shows hundreds of thousands of distinct CDR3 sequences, under 20% of them singletons. Details on this clonotype: Its target is not known.

This CDR3 has 15 amino acids. V shed 4 bases and J shed 1 base, with 14 bases lying between them. Germline loops: CDR1 SGHRS, CDR2 YFSETQ. The TCR comes from an adult woman who had mild COVID-19 (a few samples of this study predate the infection). Cell type and time point are not known. Sequenced: PBMCs or a T cell subset sorted from them (not recorded which). The chain is built from TRBV5-1 and TRBJ2-5; TRBD1 might be the D (6 bases). The DNA for the CDR3 is TGCGCCAGCAGCCTAGTGGACAGCTCCCAAGAGACCCAGTACTTC. It codes for CASSLVDSSQETQYF.